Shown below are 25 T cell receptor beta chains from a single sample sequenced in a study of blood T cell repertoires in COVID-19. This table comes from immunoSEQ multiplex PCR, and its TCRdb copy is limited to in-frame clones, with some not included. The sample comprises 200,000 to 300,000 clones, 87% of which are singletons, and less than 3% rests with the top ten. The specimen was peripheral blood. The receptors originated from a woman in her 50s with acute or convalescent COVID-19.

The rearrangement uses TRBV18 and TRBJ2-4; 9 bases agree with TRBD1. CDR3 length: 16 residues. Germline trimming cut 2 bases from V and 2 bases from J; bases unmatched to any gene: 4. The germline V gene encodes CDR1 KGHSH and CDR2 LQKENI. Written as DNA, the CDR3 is TGTGCCAGCTCACCAAGACAGGGGGTCACCAAAAACATTCAGTACTTC. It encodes CASSPRQGVTKNIQYF.

The CDR3 loop reads CASSDPTPDSLNEKLFF. CDR3 sequence (DNA): TGTGCCAGCAGCGATCCGACTCCGGACAGCTTAAATGAAAAACTGTTTTTT. The chain couples TRBV7-8 to TRBJ1-4; D may be TRBD1 (6 bases). The CDR3 runs to 17 residues. V was pared by 5 bases and J by 5 bases, with 21 bases between. Germline V CDR1 and CDR2: SGHVS, FQNEAQ.

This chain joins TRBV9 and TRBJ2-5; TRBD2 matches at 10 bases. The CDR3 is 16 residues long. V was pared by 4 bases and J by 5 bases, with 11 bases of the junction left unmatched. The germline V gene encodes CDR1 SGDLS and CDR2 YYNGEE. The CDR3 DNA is TGTGCCAGCAGCCCCCTCCCCCTAGCGGGAGTGGAGACCCAGTACTTC. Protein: CASSPLPLAGVETQYF.

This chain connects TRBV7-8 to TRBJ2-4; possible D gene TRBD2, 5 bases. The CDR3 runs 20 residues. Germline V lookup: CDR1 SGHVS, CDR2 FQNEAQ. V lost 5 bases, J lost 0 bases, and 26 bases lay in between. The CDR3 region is CASSLIRASHSLIAKNIQYF. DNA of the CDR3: TGTGCCAGCAGCCTAATTCGGGCTAGCCATTCGTTAATAGCCAAAAACATTCAGTACTTC.

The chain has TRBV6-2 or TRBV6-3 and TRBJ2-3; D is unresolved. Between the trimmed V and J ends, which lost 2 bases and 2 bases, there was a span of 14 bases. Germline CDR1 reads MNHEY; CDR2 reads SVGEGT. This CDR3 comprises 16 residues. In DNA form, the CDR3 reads TGTGCCAGCAGTTACGCGGTTTCCGACCACACAGATACGCAGTATTTT. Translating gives CASSYAVSDHTDTQYF.

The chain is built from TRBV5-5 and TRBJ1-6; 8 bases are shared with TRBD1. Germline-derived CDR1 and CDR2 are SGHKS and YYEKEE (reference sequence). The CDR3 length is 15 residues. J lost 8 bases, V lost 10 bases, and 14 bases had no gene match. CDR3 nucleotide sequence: TGTGCCTCACGACATGGGGGACAGGTAGATTCACCCCTCCACTTT. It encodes CASRHGGQVDSPLHF.

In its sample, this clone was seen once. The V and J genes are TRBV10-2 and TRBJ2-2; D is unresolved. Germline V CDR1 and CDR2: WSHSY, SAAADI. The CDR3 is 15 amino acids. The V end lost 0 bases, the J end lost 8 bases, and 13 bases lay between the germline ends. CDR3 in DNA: TGCGCCAGCAGTGAGTCACAGCAGAACCGGGGGGAGCTGTTTTTT. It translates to CASSESQQNRGELFF.

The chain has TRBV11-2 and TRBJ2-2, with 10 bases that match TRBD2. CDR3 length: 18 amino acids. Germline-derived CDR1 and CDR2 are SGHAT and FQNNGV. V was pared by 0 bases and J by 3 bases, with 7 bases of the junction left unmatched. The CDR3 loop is CASSLDGLAGVHTGELFF. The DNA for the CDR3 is TGTGCCAGCAGCTTAGATGGCCTAGCGGGAGTCCACACCGGGGAGCTGTTTTTT.

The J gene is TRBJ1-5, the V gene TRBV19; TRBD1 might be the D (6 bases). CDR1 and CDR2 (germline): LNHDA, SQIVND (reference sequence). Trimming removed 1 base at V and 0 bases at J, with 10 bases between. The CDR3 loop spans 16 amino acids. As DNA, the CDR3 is TGTGCCAGTAGTATAGGACAGGTAGTTAGCAATCAGCCCCAGCATTTT. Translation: CASSIGQVVSNQPQHF.

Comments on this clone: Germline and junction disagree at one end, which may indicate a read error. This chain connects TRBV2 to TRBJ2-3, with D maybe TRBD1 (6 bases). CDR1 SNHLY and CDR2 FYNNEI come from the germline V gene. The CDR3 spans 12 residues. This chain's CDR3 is CASSERTETQYF. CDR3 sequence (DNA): TGTGCCAGCAGCGAGAGGACAGAGACGCAGTATTTT.

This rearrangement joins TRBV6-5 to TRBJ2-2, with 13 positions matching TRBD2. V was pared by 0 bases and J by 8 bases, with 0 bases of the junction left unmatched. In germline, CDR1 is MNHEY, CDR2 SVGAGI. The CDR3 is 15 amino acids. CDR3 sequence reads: CASSYSTSGRGELFF. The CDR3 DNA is TGTGCCAGCAGTTACTCGACTAGCGGGAGGGGGGAGCTGTTTTTT.

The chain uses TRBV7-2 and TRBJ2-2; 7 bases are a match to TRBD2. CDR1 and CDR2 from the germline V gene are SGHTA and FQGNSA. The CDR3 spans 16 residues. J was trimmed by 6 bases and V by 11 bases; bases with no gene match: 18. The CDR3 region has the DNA TGTGCCTCGAACAAGGGCGGGAGTCGTTACGCCGGGGAGCTGTTTTTT. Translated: CASNKGGSRYAGELFF.

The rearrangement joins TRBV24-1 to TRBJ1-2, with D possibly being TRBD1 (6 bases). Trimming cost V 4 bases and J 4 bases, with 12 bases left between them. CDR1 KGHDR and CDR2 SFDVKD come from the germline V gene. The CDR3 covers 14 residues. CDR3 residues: CATSDGTGTYGYTF. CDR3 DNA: TGTGCCACCAGTGACGGCACAGGGACCTATGGCTACACCTTC.

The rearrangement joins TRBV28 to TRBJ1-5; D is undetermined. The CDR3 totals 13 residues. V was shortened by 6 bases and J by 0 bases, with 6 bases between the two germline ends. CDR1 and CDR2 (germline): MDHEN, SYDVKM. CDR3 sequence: CASSYNSNQPQHF. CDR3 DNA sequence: TGTGCCAGCAGCTATAATAGCAATCAGCCCCAGCATTTT.

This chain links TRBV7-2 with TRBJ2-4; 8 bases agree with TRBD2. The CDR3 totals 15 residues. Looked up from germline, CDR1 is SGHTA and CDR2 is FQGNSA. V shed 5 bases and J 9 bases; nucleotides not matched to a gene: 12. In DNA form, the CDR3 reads TGTGCCAGCAGCGACGGACTAGCAATTTTTAGCATTCAGTACTTC. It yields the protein CASSDGLAIFSIQYF.

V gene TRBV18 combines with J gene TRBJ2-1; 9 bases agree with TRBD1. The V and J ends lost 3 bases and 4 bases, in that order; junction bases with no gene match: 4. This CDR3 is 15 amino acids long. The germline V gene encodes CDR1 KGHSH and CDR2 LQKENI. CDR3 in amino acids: CASSPETGGYNEQFF. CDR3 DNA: TGTGCCAGCTCACCGGAGACAGGGGGGTACAATGAGCAGTTCTTC.

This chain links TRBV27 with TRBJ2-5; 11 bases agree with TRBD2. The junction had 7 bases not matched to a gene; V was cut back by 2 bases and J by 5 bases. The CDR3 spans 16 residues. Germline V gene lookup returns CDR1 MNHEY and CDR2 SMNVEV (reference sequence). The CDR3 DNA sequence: TGTGCCAGCAGTTTACGGTCTAGCGGGAGGAGCGAGACCCAGTACTTC. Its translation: CASSLRSSGRSETQYF.

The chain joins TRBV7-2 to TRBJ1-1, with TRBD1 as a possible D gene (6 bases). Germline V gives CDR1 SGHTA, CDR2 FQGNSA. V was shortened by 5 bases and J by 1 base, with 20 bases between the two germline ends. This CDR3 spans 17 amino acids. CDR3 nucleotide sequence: TGTGCCAGCAGCCCATTAAAGCCGGGACAATGGAACACTGAAGCTTTCTTT. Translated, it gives CASSPLKPGQWNTEAFF.

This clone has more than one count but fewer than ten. This CDR3 is CASSNAALAGGSNEQFF. DNA of the CDR3: TGTGCCAGCTCAAACGCTGCGCTAGCGGGAGGGAGTAATGAGCAGTTCTTC. The rearrangement uses TRBV18 and TRBJ2-1; TRBD2 agrees at 12 bases. With V trimmed by 5 bases and J by 7 bases, 12 bases remained unmatched. This CDR3 has 17 residues. Germline CDR1 is KGHSH and CDR2 is LQKENI.

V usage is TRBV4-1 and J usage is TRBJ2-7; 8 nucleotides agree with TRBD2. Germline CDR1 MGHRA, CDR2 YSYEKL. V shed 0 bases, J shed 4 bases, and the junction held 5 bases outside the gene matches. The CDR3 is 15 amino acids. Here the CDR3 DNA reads TGCGCCAGCAGCCAAGATTGGCGGGAGGCATACGAGCAGTACTTC. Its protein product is CASSQDWREAYEQYF.

The CDR3 sequence: CASSQVGGTSYNEQFF. The CDR3 DNA follows: TGTGCCAGCAGCCAAGTAGGCGGGACCTCCTACAATGAGCAGTTCTTC. This chain joins TRBV3-1 (or the pseudogene TRBV3-2) and TRBJ2-1; tentatively, D is TRBD2 (6 bases). Looked up from germline, CDR1 is LGHDT and CDR2 is YNNKEL (reference sequence). V dropped 1 base and J dropped 0 bases, with 10 bases sitting between them. This CDR3 region has 16 residues.

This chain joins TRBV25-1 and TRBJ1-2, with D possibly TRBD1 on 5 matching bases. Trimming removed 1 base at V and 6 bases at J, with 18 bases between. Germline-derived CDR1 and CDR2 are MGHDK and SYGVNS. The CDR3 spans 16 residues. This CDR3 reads CASSESSEGVGNGYTF. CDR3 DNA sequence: TGTGCCAGCAGTGAATCCTCTGAAGGGGTTGGGAATGGCTACACCTTC.

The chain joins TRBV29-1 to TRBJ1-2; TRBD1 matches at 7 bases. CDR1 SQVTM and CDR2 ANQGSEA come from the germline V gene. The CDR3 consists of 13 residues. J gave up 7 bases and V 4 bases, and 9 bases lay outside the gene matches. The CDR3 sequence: CSVVRTGAPGYTF. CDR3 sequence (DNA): TGCAGCGTTGTCCGAACAGGGGCGCCTGGCTACACCTTC.

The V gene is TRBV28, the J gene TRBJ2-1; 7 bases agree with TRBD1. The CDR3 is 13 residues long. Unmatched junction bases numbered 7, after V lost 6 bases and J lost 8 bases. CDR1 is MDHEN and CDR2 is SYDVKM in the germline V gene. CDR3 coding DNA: TGTGCCAGCAGCCGACAGGGATTCGATGAGCAGTTCTTC. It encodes CASSRQGFDEQFF.

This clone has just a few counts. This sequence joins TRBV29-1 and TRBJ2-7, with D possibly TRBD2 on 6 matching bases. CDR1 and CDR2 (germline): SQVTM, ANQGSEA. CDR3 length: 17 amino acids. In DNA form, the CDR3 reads TGCAGTGCAGGCGCACCGGGGTTATGGGAAACTAGCAACGAGCAGTACTTC. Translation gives CSAGAPGLWETSNEQYF.